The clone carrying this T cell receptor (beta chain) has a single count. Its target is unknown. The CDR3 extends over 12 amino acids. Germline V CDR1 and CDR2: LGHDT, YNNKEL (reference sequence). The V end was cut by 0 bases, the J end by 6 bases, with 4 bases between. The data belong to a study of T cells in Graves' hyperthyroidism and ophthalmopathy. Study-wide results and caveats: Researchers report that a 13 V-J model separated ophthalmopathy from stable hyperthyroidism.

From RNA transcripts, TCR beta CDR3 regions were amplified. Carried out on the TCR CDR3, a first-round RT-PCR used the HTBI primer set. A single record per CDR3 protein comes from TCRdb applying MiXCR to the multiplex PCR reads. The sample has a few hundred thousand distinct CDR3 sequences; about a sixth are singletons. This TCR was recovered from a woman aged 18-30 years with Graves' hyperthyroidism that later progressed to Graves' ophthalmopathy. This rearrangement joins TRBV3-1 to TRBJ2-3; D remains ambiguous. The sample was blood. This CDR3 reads CASSQDYDTQYF. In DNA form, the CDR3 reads TGTGCCAGCAGCCAAGACTACGATACGCAGTATTTT.